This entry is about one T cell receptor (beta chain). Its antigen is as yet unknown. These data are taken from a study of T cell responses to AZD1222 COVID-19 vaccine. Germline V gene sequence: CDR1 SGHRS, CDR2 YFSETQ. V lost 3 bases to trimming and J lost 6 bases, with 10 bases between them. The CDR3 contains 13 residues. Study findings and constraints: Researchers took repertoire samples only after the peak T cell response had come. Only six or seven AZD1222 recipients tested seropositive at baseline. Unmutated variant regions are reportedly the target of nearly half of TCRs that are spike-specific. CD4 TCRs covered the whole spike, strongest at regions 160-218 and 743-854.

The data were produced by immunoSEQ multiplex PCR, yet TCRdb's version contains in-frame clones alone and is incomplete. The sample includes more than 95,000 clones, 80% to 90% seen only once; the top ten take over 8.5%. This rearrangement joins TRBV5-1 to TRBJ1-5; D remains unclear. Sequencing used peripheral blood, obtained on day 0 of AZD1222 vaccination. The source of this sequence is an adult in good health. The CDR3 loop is CASSYSGSQPQHF. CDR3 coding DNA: TGCGCCAGCAGCTACTCGGGTAGTCAGCCCCAGCATTTT.